Listed below are T cell receptor beta chains from one sample, sequenced in a study of early T cells in non-severe SARS-CoV-2 infection. TCRdb itself ran the 5' RACE reads through MiXCR, one entry per CDR3 protein. The sample has approximately 70,000 distinct CDR3 sequences; over 9% are singletons. Material: whole blood, obtained at baseline. The source of these receptors is an adult who was a healthcare worker with PCR-confirmed SARS-CoV-2 infection or an uninfected control (not recorded which). Both conserved end residues are part of each CDR3. The order of the fields is J gene, D gene, V gene, clone size, CDR3 protein, CDR3 DNA. A D gene is named only where the DNA matches it firmly. Size tells how often a clone was seen (once, few, many) or the class of an expanded clone, and some rows leave it out.

TRBJ2-1 TRBD2 TRBV6-2/TRBV6-3 once CASSYLPGLVGYEQFF TGTGCCAGCAGTTACCTCCCGGGACTAGTGGGCTATGAGCAGTTCTTC
TRBJ2-3 - TRBV7-2 - CASSPRTIPDTQYF TGTGCCAGCAGCCCCCGGACTATTCCAGATACGCAGTATTTT
TRBJ2-3 - TRBV5-1 many CASSFSVADTQYF TGCGCCAGCAGCTTTAGCGTAGCAGATACGCAGTATTTT
TRBJ1-5 TRBD1 TRBV6-5 many CASSPSTGLYSNQPQHF TGTGCCAGCAGTCCCTCGACAGGGTTGTATAGCAATCAGCCCCAGCATTTT
TRBJ2-7 TRBD2 TRBV6-1 many CASRNHGGDHEQYF TGTGCCAGCAGGAATCACGGGGGGGATCACGAGCAGTACTTC
TRBJ2-1 TRBD2 TRBV2 - CASSGGNYNEQFF TGTGCCAGTAGCGGGGGGAATTACAATGAGCAGTTCTTC
TRBJ1-1 - TRBV6-2/TRBV6-3 many CASSPGRGTGRRTEAFF TGTGCCAGCAGTCCCGGGCGGGGCACAGGGCGACGGACTGAAGCTTTCTTT
TRBJ1-6 TRBD1 TRBV10-3 few CAISDGDSPNSPLHF TGTGCCATCAGTGATGGGGACAGCCCCAATTCACCCCTCCACTTT
TRBJ1-4 TRBD1 TRBV7-8 - CASSPVPGQVQANEKLFF TGTGCCAGCAGCCCCGTCCCGGGACAGGTTCAGGCTAATGAAAAACTGTTTTTT
TRBJ2-1 - TRBV7-2 - CASSLAVGAYNEQFF TGTGCCAGCAGCTTAGCTGTCGGGGCTTACAATGAGCAGTTCTTC
TRBJ1-1 TRBD1 TRBV10-3 - CAISRDRGPTEAFF TGTGCCATCAGCCGGGACAGGGGCCCCACTGAAGCTTTCTTT
TRBJ2-5 - TRBV5-1 - CASSLDVGEQETQYF TGCGCCAGCAGCTTGGATGTGGGAGAGCAAGAGACCCAGTACTTC
TRBJ2-4 - TRBV5-1 - CASSLEVGGNIQYF TGCGCCAGCAGCTTGGAGGTGGGCGGGAACATTCAGTACTTC
TRBJ1-1 - TRBV12-3/TRBV12-4 - CASSSGWANTEAFF TGTGCCAGCAGTTCGGGTTGGGCGAACACTGAAGCTTTCTTT
TRBJ2-7 TRBD1 TRBV4-3 - CASSQIDRGGEEQYF TGCGCCAGCAGCCAGATTGACAGGGGAGGAGAAGAGCAGTACTTC
TRBJ2-3 - TRBV9 many CASSPRKGESTDTQYF TGTGCCAGCAGCCCCCGTAAAGGCGAAAGCACAGATACGCAGTATTTT
TRBJ2-3 - TRBV5-1 - CASSADTDTQYF TGCGCCAGCAGCGCCGACACAGATACGCAGTATTTT
TRBJ1-2 - TRBV24-1 many CATSDFPLNYGYTF TGTGCCACCAGTGATTTTCCCCTTAACTATGGCTACACCTTC
TRBJ2-3 TRBD2 TRBV5-8 - CASSKRDYLRDTQYF TGTGCCAGCAGCAAACGGGACTACCTCAGGGATACGCAGTATTTT
TRBJ2-7 - TRBV4-3 few CASSHHRAYEQYF TGCGCCAGCAGCCACCACAGGGCTTACGAGCAGTACTTC
TRBJ1-2 TRBD1 TRBV5-4 - CASSKGQGNYGYTF TGTGCCAGCAGCAAGGGACAGGGGAACTATGGCTACACCTTC
TRBJ2-7 - TRBV7-9 many CASSLTSYEQYF TGTGCCAGCAGCTTAACGAGCTACGAGCAGTACTTC
TRBJ2-3 TRBD2 TRBV6-2/TRBV6-3 few CASSYREGDTQYF TGTGCCAGCAGTTACCGGGAGGGAGATACGCAGTATTTT
TRBJ2-3 - TRBV6-1 many CACQARGIGTDTQYF TGTGCCTGCCAGGCGAGGGGCATTGGGACAGATACGCAGTATTTT
TRBJ1-1 - TRBV7-9 many CASSAANTEAFF TGTGCCAGCAGCGCGGCGAATACTGAAGCTTTCTTT
TRBJ2-3 TRBD2 TRBV7-2 - CASSSSQLADPWDTQYF TGTGCCAGCAGCTCCTCCCAACTAGCGGACCCTTGGGATACGCAGTATTTT
TRBJ2-2 TRBD1 TRBV5-4 - CASSTDRANTGELFF TGTGCCAGCAGCACAGACAGGGCGAACACCGGGGAGCTGTTTTTT
TRBJ2-7 - TRBV6-6 - CASSYLGQMLSYEQYF TGTGCCAGCAGTTATCTTGGACAGATGCTCTCCTACGAGCAGTACTTC